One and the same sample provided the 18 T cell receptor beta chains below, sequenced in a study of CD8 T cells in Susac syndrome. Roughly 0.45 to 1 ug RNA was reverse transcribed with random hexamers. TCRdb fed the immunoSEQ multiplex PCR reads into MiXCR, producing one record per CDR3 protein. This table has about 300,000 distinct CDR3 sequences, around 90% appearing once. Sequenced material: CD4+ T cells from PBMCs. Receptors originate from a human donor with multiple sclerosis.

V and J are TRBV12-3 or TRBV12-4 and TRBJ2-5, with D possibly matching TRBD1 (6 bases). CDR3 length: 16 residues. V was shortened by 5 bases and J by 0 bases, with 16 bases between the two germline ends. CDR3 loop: CASSPGTPSYQETQYF. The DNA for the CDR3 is TGTGCCAGCAGTCCCGGGACACCCAGTTACCAAGAGACCCAGTACTTC.

CDR3 loop: CASSVGPKETQYF. CDR3 coding DNA: TGTGCCAGCAGCGTGGGCCCGAAAGAGACCCAGTACTTC. This rearrangement joins TRBV5-6 to TRBJ2-5; D unclear. The CDR3 has 13 residues. Germline assignment: CDR1 SGHDT and CDR2 YYEEEE. Deletions cut 4 bases from V and 3 bases from J, with 10 bases between.

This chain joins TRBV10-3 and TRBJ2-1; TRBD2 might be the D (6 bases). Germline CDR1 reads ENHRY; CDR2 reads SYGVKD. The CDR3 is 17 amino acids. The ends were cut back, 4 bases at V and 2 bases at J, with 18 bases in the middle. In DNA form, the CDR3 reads TGTGCCATCAGTGCGAGTAGCGGCCGGGGTACCTACAATGAGCAGTTCTTC. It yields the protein CAISASSGRGTYNEQFF.

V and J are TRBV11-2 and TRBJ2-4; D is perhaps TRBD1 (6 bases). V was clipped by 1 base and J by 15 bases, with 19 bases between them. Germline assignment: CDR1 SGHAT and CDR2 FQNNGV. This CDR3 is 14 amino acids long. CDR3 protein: CASSLVRGQTGVYF. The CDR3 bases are TGTGCCAGCAGCTTAGTCCGGGGACAAACCGGGGTGTACTTC.

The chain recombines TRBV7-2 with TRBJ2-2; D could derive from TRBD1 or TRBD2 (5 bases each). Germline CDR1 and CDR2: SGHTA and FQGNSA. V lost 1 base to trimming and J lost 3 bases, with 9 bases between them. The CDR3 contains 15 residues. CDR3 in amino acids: CASSLGGTYTGELFF. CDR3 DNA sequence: TGTGCCAGCAGCTTAGGGGGGACCTACACCGGGGAGCTGTTTTTT.

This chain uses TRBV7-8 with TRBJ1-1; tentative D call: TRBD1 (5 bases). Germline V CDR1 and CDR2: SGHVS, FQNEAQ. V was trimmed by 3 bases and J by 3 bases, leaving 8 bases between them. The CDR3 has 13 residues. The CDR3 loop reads CASSFQGDTEAFF. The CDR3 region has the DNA TGTGCCAGCAGCTTTCAGGGCGACACTGAAGCTTTCTTT.

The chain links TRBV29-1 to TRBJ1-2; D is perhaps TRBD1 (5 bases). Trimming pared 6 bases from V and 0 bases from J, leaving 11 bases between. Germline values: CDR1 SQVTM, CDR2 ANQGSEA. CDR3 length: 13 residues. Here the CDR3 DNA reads TGCAGCGTCCGCGGGGGGTCTAACTATGGCTACACCTTC. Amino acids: CSVRGGSNYGYTF.

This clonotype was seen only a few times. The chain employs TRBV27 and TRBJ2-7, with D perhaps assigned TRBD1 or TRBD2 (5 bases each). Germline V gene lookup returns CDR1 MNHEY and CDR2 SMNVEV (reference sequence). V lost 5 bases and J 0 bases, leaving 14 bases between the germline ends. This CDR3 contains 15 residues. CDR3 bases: TGTGCCAGCAGTCGAGAGGGGATCGGCTCCTACGAGCAGTACTTC. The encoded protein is CASSREGIGSYEQYF.

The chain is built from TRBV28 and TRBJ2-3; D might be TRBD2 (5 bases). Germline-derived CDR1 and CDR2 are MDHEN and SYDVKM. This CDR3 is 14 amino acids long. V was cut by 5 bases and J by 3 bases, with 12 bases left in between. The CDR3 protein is CASSPEGVTDTQYF. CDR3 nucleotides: TGTGCCAGCAGTCCCGAGGGAGTAACAGATACGCAGTATTTT.

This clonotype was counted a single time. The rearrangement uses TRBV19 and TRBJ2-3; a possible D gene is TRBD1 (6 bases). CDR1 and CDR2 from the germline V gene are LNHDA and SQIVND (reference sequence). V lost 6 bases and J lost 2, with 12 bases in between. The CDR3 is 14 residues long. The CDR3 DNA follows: TGTGCCAGTAGAACCGGGACAACCACAGATACGCAGTATTTT. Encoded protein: CASRTGTTTDTQYF.

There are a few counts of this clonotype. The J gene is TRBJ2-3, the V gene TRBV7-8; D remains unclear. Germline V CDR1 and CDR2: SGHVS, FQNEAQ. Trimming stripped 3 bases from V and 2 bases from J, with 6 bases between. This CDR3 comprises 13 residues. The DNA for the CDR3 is TGTGCCAGCAGCTTCGGACCCACAGATACGCAGTATTTT. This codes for CASSFGPTDTQYF.

The CDR3 is CSARNTRSGTSQETQYF. CDR3 nucleotide sequence: TGCAGTGCTAGAAACACCAGGAGCGGGACTTCACAAGAGACCCAGTACTTC. The rearrangement joins TRBV20-1 to TRBJ2-5, with 7 bases that match TRBD2. Trimming removed 2 bases from V and 2 bases from J; junction bases left unmatched: 14. CDR3 size: 17 residues. CDR1 is DFQATT and CDR2 is SNEGSKA in the germline V gene (reference sequence).

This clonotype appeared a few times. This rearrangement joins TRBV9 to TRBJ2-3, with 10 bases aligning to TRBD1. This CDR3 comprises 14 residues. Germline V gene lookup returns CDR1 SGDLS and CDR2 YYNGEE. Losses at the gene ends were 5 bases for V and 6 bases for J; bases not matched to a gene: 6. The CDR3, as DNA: TGTGCCAGCAGTCCGGGACAGGGGCGCGATACGCAGTATTTT. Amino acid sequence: CASSPGQGRDTQYF.

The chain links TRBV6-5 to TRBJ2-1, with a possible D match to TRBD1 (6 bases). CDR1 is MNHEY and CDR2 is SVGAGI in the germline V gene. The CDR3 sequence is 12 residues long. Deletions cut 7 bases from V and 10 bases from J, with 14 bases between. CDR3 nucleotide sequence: TGTGCCAGCACCAGGGGACCAGGCGAGCAGTTCTTC. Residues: CASTRGPGEQFF.

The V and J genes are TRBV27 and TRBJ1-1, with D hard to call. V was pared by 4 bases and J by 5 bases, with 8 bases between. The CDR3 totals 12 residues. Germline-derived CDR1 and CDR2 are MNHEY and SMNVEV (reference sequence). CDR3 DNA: TGTGCCAGCAGTTCCGCCTGGACTGAAGCTTTCTTT. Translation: CASSSAWTEAFF.

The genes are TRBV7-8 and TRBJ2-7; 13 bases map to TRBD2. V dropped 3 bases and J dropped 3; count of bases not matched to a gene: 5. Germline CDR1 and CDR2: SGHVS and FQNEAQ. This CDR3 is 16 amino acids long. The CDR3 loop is CASSFGGLAGVYEQYF. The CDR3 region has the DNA TGTGCCAGCAGCTTTGGAGGACTAGCGGGAGTCTACGAGCAGTACTTC.

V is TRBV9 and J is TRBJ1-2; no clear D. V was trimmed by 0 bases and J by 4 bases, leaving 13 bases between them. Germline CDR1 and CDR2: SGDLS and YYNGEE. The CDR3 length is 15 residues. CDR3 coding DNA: TGTGCCAGCAGCGTAGAGGCAGCCCTTGGCTATGGCTACACCTTC. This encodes CASSVEAALGYGYTF.

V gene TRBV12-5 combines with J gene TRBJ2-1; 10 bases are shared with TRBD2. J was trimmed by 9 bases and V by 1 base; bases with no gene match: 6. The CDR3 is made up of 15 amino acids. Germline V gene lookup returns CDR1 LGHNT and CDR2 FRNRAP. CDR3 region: CASGLGKREGSEQFF. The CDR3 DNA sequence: TGTGCTAGTGGTTTGGGTAAGCGGGAGGGGAGTGAGCAGTTCTTC.